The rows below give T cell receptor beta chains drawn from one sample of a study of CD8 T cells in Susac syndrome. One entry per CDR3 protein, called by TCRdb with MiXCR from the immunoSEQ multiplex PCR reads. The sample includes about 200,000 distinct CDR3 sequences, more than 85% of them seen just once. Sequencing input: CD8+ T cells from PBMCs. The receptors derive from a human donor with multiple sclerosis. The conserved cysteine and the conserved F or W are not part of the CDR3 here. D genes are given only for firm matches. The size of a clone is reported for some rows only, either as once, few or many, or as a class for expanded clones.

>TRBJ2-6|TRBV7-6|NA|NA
ASSPGVPGDSSGANVLT
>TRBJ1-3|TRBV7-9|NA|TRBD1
ASSSTGVSGNTIY
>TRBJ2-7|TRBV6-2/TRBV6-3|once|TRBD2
ASSYSGLAGGPKAVYEQY
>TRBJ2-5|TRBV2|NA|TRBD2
ASPGLAGGPETQY
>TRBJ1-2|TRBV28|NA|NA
ASSRVPNYGYT
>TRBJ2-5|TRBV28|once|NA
ASSIGVRESPEKETQY
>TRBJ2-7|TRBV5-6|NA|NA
ASRTQGSYEQY
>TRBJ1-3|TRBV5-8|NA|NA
ATDLRRLSGNTIY
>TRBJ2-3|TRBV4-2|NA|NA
ASSQGDSSTDTQY
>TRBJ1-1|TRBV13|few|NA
ASSHGGNTEAF
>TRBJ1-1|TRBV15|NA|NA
ATSSSWEAVTEAF
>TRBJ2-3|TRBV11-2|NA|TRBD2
ASSSPTSGGSTDTQY
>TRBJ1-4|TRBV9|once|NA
ASSGPRESATNEKLF
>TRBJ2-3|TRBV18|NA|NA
ASSPDVLITDTQY
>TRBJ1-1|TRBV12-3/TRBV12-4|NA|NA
ASTPGPTGQAHEAF
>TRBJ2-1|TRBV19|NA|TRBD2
ASNGLAGGSYNEQF
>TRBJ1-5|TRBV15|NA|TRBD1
ATSERTGRNQPQH
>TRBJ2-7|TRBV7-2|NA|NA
ASSLLAQGTDEQY
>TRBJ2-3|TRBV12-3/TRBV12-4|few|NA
ASSLVPGTDTQY
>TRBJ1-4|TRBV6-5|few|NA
ASSGTSGEKLF
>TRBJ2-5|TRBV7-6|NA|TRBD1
ASSLEGTGGFGAQY
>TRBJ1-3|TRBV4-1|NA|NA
ASSQEPSRNSGNTIY
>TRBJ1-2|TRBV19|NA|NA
ASSIYLGDGYT
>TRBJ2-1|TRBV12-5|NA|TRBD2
ASGLVLAGADEQF
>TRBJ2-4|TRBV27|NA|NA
ASSLTGITKNIQY
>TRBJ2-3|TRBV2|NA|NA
ASRDTGGTDTQY